Listed below are T cell receptor beta chains from one sample, sequenced in a study of shared clonotypes between healthy human individuals. Sequencing used immunoSEQ multiplex PCR; TCRdb keeps in-frame clones, though not all of them. This sample has roughly 500,000 clones, with roughly 78% found just once. The sample taken for sequencing was PBMCs. The receptors stem from a woman aged 40 to 50 in good health. Some clones in this sample may be carry-over from other donors' samples. Both conserved end residues are part of each CDR3. D genes are given only for firm matches. Clone size is given for some rows only: seen once, a few or many times, or a class if the clone is expanded.

d_call | clone_size | j_call | v_call | cdr3_length | cdr3_nt | cdr3_aa
. | . | TRBJ2-7 | TRBV7-8 | 13 | TGTGCCAGCAGCTTAATGAACCATGGCGAGCAGTACTTC | CASSLMNHGEQYF
. | . | TRBJ2-5 | TRBV4-1 | 13 | TGCGCCAGCAGCCAATTCCGCCCCGAGACCCAGTACTTC | CASSQFRPETQYF
TRBD1 | . | TRBJ1-4 | TRBV7-8 | 16 | TGTGCCAGCAGCTCCACAGGGGTGGCGACTAATGAAAAACTGTTTTTT | CASSSTGVATNEKLFF
. | few | TRBJ2-7 | TRBV29-1 | 12 | TGCAGCGTTGCGGACGGTACCTACGAGCAGTACTTC | CSVADGTYEQYF
. | . | TRBJ1-2 | TRBV2 | 15 | TGTGCCAGCAGTGAAGGGGGGGAGGCTAACTATGGCTACACCTTC | CASSEGGEANYGYTF
TRBD1 | . | TRBJ1-5 | TRBV5-1 | 14 | TGCGCCAGCAGATCCGGACAGGGAGATCAGCCCCAGCATTTT | CASRSGQGDQPQHF
. | . | TRBJ2-3 | TRBV4-2 | 14 | TGTGCCAGCAGCCAGCAAGAACGGGGAGATACGCAGTATTTT | CASSQQERGDTQYF
. | . | TRBJ1-6 | TRBV5-1 | 14 | TGCGCCAGCAGCCCACAGGGACCAAATTCACCCCTCCACTTT | CASSPQGPNSPLHF
. | . | TRBJ1-2 | TRBV2 | 14 | TGTGCCAGCAGTGACGGGGGCTCCACCTATGGCTACACCTTC | CASSDGGSTYGYTF
. | . | TRBJ1-2 | TRBV4-1 | 15 | TGCGCCAGCAGCCAAGATTCGGCAGGGAACTATGGCTACACCTTC | CASSQDSAGNYGYTF
. | . | TRBJ1-1 | TRBV6-5 | 14 | TGTGCCAGCAGCCCGACCCAAATGAACACTGAAGCTTTCTTT | CASSPTQMNTEAFF
TRBD1 | . | TRBJ1-4 | TRBV4-2 | 16 | TGTGCCAGCAGCTACAACCCGGACAGGGAAAATGAAAAACTGTTTTTT | CASSYNPDRENEKLFF
. | . | TRBJ2-5 | TRBV11-2 | 16 | TGTGCCAGCAGCTTAGCTGTCCTTGGGGGAGTAGAGACCCAGTACTTC | CASSLAVLGGVETQYF
TRBD2 | . | TRBJ2-4 | TRBV27 | 15 | TGTGCCAGCAGCACCGGGACTAGCGGGTGGGGCATTCAGTACTTC | CASSTGTSGWGIQYF
TRBD2 | . | TRBJ2-3 | TRBV10-3 | 16 | TGTGCCATCAGTGTACGGGCGCGGGAGGTCGAAGATACGCAGTATTTT | CAISVRAREVEDTQYF
. | . | TRBJ2-5 | TRBV2 | 14 | TGTGCCAGCCTTGAAAGGAGGGGCCAAGAGACCCAGTACTTC | CASLERRGQETQYF